These 21 T cell receptor beta chains were sequenced from one sample in a study of OX40 agonist ivuxolimab in advanced cancers. Sequenced by immunoSEQ multiplex PCR; TCRdb stores in-frame clones only, minus some. This table has some 86,000 clones, around 94% appearing once. The input for sequencing was CD4+ or CD8+ T cells sorted from blood, taken in a trial of the OX40 agonist ivuxolimab. These receptors came from an adult with an advanced solid tumor such as melanoma, head and neck, liver or kidney cancer.

The chain recombines TRBV27 with TRBJ1-2; TRBD1 matches at 7 bases. The junction had 5 bases not matched to a gene; V was cut back by 4 bases and J by 6 bases. The CDR3 is 13 amino acids. Germline V gives CDR1 MNHEY, CDR2 SMNVEV (reference sequence). The CDR3 DNA reads TGTGCCAGCAGTTATGTAGGGGGCAATGGCTACACCTTC. Encoded protein: CASSYVGGNGYTF.

The chain combines TRBV6-9 with TRBJ2-7; possibly TRBD2 for D (7 bases). Looked up from germline, CDR1 is MNHGY and CDR2 is SVAAGI. The CDR3 contains 15 residues. Trimming took 6 bases from V and 5 from J, leaving 20 bases between them. The CDR3 DNA reads as TGTGCCAGCAGCCAATGGGGGGGGGCTAACGACGAGCAGTACTTC. Residues: CASSQWGGANDEQYF.

The V gene is TRBV25-1, the J gene TRBJ2-2, with unresolved D. Germline lookup yields CDR1 MGHDK and CDR2 SYGVNS. The CDR3 is 12 amino acids. V was shortened by 2 bases and J by 5 bases, with 3 bases between the two germline ends. The CDR3 DNA reads TGTGCCAGCAGTGAAAGGACCGGGGAGCTGTTTTTT. Translated, it gives CASSERTGELFF.

The chain recombines TRBV15 with TRBJ2-7; D possibly corresponds to TRBD2 (5 bases). Germline V lookup: CDR1 LNHNV, CDR2 YYDKDF (reference sequence). V was pared by 0 bases and J by 7 bases, with 10 bases between. The CDR3 is 13 amino acids. CDR3 DNA sequence: TGTGCCACCAGCAGAGATTCAGGAGGTGAGCAGTACTTC. Its protein is CATSRDSGGEQYF.

This chain uses TRBV21-1 with TRBJ2-4; TRBD1 reflects the table's D call only, with no check against the DNA. TRBV21-1 is listed as a pseudogene. The CDR3 contains 15 residues. The CDR3 here is CASTQGLLAKNIQYF. As DNA, the CDR3 is TGTGCCAGCACTCAGGGGTTACTAGCCAAAAACATTCAGTACTTC.

The gene calls are TRBV19 and TRBJ2-1; TRBD2 aligns across 13 bases. The CDR3 has 15 residues. V lost 5 bases and J lost 8; bases outside the gene matches: 6. CDR1 and CDR2 (germline): LNHDA, SQIVND (reference sequence). CDR3 sequence (DNA): TGTGCCAGTAGTTTCCGGACTAGCGGGGGCGATGAGCAGTTCTTC. Amino acids: CASSFRTSGGDEQFF.

The gene calls are TRBV5-1 and TRBJ1-1; no firm D call. Germline loops: CDR1 SGHRS, CDR2 YFSETQ. CDR3 length equals 14 residues. V lost 2 bases and J lost 3, with 11 bases in between. Written as DNA, the CDR3 is TGCGCCAGCAGCTTAATTACCCCCGACACTGAAGCTTTCTTT. Protein sequence: CASSLITPDTEAFF. The variable domain in full, completed from reference TRBV5-1 and TRBJ1-1, reads KAGVTQTPRYLIKTRGQQVTLSCSPISGHRSVSWYQQTPGQGLQFLFEYFSETQRNKGNFPGRFSGRQFSNSRSEMNVSTLELGDSALYLCASSLITPDTEAFFGQGTRLTVV.

The genes are TRBV7-9 and TRBJ1-4; TRBD1 matches at 8 bases. The CDR3 is made up of 17 amino acids. In germline, CDR1 is SEHNR, CDR2 FQNEAQ (reference sequence). Germline trimming cut 5 bases from V and 4 bases from J; bases unmatched to any gene: 12. The CDR3 region is CASSPPNPGGSNEKLFF. CDR3 in DNA: TGTGCCAGCAGCCCACCCAACCCAGGGGGCAGTAATGAAAAACTGTTTTTT. Combining the CDR3 with reference TRBV7-9 and TRBJ1-4 gives the whole variable domain DTGVSQNPRHKITKRGQNVTFRCDPISEHNRLYWYRQTLGQGPEFLTYFQNEAQLEKSRLLSDRFSAERPKGSFSTLEIQRTEQGDSAMYLCASSPPNPGGSNEKLFFGSGTQLSVL.

The CDR3 region is CASSSRLEGDEKLFF. CDR3 DNA: TGTGCCAGCAGTTCCCGCCTCGAGGGGGATGAAAAACTGTTTTTT. The chain links TRBV28 to TRBJ1-4; D is possibly TRBD1 (6 bases). CDR3 length equals 15 residues. Trimming removed 4 bases at V and 6 bases at J, with 15 bases between. CDR1 and CDR2 (germline): MDHEN, SYDVKM.

On this clone itself: Other nucleotide sequences from this sample produce the same CDR3. This chain joins TRBV4-1 and TRBJ2-7, with no clear D. Trimming took 1 base from V and 1 from J, leaving 5 bases between them. From germline, CDR1 is MGHRA and CDR2 YSYEKL. The CDR3 contains 13 residues. The CDR3 loop reads CASSQGRSYEQYF. The CDR3 region has the DNA TGCGCCAGCAGCCAAGGCCGTTCCTACGAGCAGTACTTC.

V and J are TRBV2 and TRBJ2-1; 7 bases agree with TRBD2. Per the germline V gene, CDR1 is SNHLY and CDR2 is FYNNEI. V was clipped by 6 bases and J by 4 bases; unmatched bases: 12. The CDR3 runs 16 residues. CDR3 DNA sequence: TGTGCCAGCAGGGGGCGCCTAAAGCGGGATTACAATGAGCAGTTCTTC. Protein sequence: CASRGRLKRDYNEQFF.

The J gene is TRBJ2-1, the V gene TRBV7-2; 7 bases are shared with TRBD2. J lost 7 bases, V lost 4 bases, and 10 bases had no gene match. Per germline, CDR1 SGHTA and CDR2 FQGNSA. This CDR3 contains 15 residues. CDR3 region: CASSSPQAGWNEQFF. DNA for the CDR3: TGTGCCAGCAGCTCCCCGCAAGCGGGATGGAATGAGCAGTTCTTC.

The chain carries TRBV4-1 and TRBJ2-1; 7 bases are shared with TRBD1. In germline, CDR1 is MGHRA, CDR2 YSYEKL. After removal of 1 base from V and 2 bases from J, the junction contained 2 bases not matched to a gene. The CDR3 spans 15 residues. The CDR3 sequence: CASSQVTGTYNEQFF. CDR3 DNA: TGCGCCAGCAGCCAAGTGACAGGGACCTACAATGAGCAGTTCTTC.

V and J are TRBV13 and TRBJ2-2; D may be TRBD2 (7 bases). The CDR3 sequence is 14 residues long. Per the germline V gene, CDR1 is PRHDT and CDR2 is FYEKMQ (reference sequence). Trimming removed 7 bases from V and 4 bases from J, with 13 bases in between. Written as DNA, the CDR3 is TGTGCCAGCACTATTAGGGGGGGCACCGGGGAGCTGTTTTTT. The encoded protein is CASTIRGGTGELFF.

This clone occurred once. The chain links TRBV11-2 to TRBJ1-4; D remains unclear. Germline CDR1 SGHAT, CDR2 FQNNGV. The length of the CDR3 is 15 residues. Trimming left V 1 base short and J 7 bases short, with 13 bases between. The CDR3 spells CASSLGGSAGEKLFF. The CDR3 DNA follows: TGTGCCAGCAGCTTAGGAGGGTCAGCGGGTGAAAAACTGTTTTTT. Using reference TRBV11-2 and TRBJ1-4 for the parts outside the CDR3, the full variable domain is EAGVAQSPRYKIIEKRQSVAFWCNPISGHATLYWYQQILGQGPKLLIQFQNNGVVDDSQLPKDRFSAERLKGVDSTLKIQPAKLEDSAVYLCASSLGGSAGEKLFFGSGTQLSVL.

The sample holds one count of this clone. The chain has TRBV29-1 and TRBJ2-7; 11 nucleotides agree with TRBD2. The J segment lost 2 bases and the V segment lost 4 bases, leaving 10 bases of the junction unmatched. Germline assignment: CDR1 SQVTM and CDR2 ANQGSEA. The CDR3 is made up of 16 amino acids. As DNA, the CDR3 is TGCAGCGTTGTAGGGGCATTGGGACTAGCGGCCTACGAGCAGTACTTC. This sequence encodes CSVVGALGLAAYEQYF.

The rearrangement uses TRBV9 and TRBJ1-5; D possibly corresponds to TRBD1 (6 bases). Per the germline V gene, CDR1 is SGDLS and CDR2 is YYNGEE. The CDR3 is made up of 14 amino acids. V lost 0 bases and J lost 6, with 10 bases in between. CDR3 DNA: TGTGCCAGCAGCGTAGGGTTAGGGGGTCAGCCCCAGCATTTT. Translated, it gives CASSVGLGGQPQHF. The full variable domain, in which reference TRBV9 and TRBJ1-5 provide the parts outside the CDR3, is DSGVTQTPKHLITATGQRVTLRCSPRSGDLSVYWYQQSLDQGLQFLIQYYNGEERAKGNILERFSAQQFPDLHSELNLSSLELGDSALYFCASSVGLGGQPQHFGDGTRLSIL.

The rearrangement uses TRBV6-1 and TRBJ2-7; D is possibly TRBD2 (5 bases). The CDR3 totals 15 residues. Germline lookup yields CDR1 MNHNS and CDR2 SASEGT. Trimming left V 5 bases short and J 1 base short, with 15 bases between. CDR3 nucleotide sequence: TGTGCCAGCAGTCCCCGGGTGAGCGGTTCCTACGAGCAGTACTTC. This translates into CASSPRVSGSYEQYF.

The chain has TRBV9 and TRBJ2-3; D uncertain. V lost 7 bases and J lost 0, with 15 bases in between. CDR1 is SGDLS, CDR2 YYNGEE, per germline. The CDR3 contains 15 residues. The CDR3 reads CASGYGDSSTDTQYF. The CDR3 nucleotides read TGTGCCAGCGGGTACGGCGACTCTAGCACAGATACGCAGTATTTT.

This rearrangement joins TRBV11-2 to TRBJ2-3; 15 nucleotides line up with TRBD2. The CDR3 loop spans 17 amino acids. Germline V lookup: CDR1 SGHAT, CDR2 FQNNGV. Trimming at V came to 4 bases and at J to 4 bases, leaving 6 bases not matched to a gene. The chain's CDR3 is CASSSGLAGGPADTQYF. The CDR3 coding sequence is TGTGCCAGCAGCTCCGGACTAGCGGGGGGGCCCGCAGATACGCAGTATTTT.

V usage is TRBV5-1 and J usage is TRBJ2-5; 8 positions match TRBD1. Trimming removed 0 bases from V and 4 bases from J; junction bases left unmatched: 11. There are 17 residues in the CDR3. CDR1 SGHRS and CDR2 YFSETQ come from the germline V gene. CDR3 sequence (DNA): TGCGCCAGCAGCTTGGGACAGGGGCACATTAAGGCAGAGACCCAGTACTTC. It encodes CASSLGQGHIKAETQYF.